This entry is about one T cell receptor beta chain. Its antigen is unknown. The source of the sample is a study of cytomegalovirus exposure and HLA in healthy donors. Turning to the study itself: Early released data comprised some 91 million unique TCRs from HLA-typed donors. Study conclusions and caveats: What was likely a sequencing artifact was a cluster of highly shared sequence variants. Most TCR sequences were uncommon, yet certain public TCRs appeared in many donors. CMV antigen specificity was confirmed in vitro for a few CMV-associated chains.

PCR employed 60 Vbeta and 13 Jbeta primers. Only in-frame clones appear in the TCRdb table, and some are missing; sequencing was by immunoSEQ multiplex PCR. The sample features about 110,000 clones, with 3% to 4.5% in its top ten. The CDR3 has 15 amino acids. Germline V CDR1 and CDR2: LNHDA, SQIVND (reference sequence). The sequence was collected from a man between 25 and 39 years old in good health and CMV-seronegative. Sequencing was carried out using PBMCs. The chain couples TRBV19 to TRBJ2-5; D perhaps matches TRBD2 (5 bases). The J call is uncertain, as TRBJ2-7 better fits the DNA end. As DNA, the CDR3 is TGTGCCAGTAGTATAGGTTGGGGAGCGGCGAACGAGCAGTACTTC. Amino acid sequence: CASSIGWGAANEQYF.